These 2 T cell receptor beta chains share one sample of origin, sequenced in a study of identical twins. TCRdb re-called the 5' RACE reads with MiXCR, one entry per CDR3 protein. The sample includes some 1,700,000 distinct CDR3 sequences, around 29% seen only once; the top ten take roughly 0.3%. Input material: cord blood. These receptor sequences come from a newborn girl in good health.

V gene TRBV7-9 combines with J gene TRBJ1-2; D gene unclear. CDR1 is SEHNR and CDR2 is FQNEAQ in the germline V gene (reference sequence). The CDR3 has 16 residues. V lost 5 bases, J lost 4 bases, and 20 bases lay in between. The CDR3 loop reads CASSETPEQWPYGYTF. The CDR3 nucleotides are TGTGCCAGCAGCGAAACACCCGAACAGTGGCCCTATGGCTACACCTTC.

This clonotype was counted between two and nine times. This chain uses TRBV4-1 with TRBJ1-5; D is unresolved. Germline CDR1 and CDR2: MGHRA and YSYEKL. This CDR3 comprises 15 residues. The V end was cut by 3 bases, the J end by 2 bases, with 11 bases between. CDR3 sequence (DNA): TGCGCCAGCAGCCATATGCGGGGAGGCAATCAGCCCCAGCATTTT. It yields the protein CASSHMRGGNQPQHF.